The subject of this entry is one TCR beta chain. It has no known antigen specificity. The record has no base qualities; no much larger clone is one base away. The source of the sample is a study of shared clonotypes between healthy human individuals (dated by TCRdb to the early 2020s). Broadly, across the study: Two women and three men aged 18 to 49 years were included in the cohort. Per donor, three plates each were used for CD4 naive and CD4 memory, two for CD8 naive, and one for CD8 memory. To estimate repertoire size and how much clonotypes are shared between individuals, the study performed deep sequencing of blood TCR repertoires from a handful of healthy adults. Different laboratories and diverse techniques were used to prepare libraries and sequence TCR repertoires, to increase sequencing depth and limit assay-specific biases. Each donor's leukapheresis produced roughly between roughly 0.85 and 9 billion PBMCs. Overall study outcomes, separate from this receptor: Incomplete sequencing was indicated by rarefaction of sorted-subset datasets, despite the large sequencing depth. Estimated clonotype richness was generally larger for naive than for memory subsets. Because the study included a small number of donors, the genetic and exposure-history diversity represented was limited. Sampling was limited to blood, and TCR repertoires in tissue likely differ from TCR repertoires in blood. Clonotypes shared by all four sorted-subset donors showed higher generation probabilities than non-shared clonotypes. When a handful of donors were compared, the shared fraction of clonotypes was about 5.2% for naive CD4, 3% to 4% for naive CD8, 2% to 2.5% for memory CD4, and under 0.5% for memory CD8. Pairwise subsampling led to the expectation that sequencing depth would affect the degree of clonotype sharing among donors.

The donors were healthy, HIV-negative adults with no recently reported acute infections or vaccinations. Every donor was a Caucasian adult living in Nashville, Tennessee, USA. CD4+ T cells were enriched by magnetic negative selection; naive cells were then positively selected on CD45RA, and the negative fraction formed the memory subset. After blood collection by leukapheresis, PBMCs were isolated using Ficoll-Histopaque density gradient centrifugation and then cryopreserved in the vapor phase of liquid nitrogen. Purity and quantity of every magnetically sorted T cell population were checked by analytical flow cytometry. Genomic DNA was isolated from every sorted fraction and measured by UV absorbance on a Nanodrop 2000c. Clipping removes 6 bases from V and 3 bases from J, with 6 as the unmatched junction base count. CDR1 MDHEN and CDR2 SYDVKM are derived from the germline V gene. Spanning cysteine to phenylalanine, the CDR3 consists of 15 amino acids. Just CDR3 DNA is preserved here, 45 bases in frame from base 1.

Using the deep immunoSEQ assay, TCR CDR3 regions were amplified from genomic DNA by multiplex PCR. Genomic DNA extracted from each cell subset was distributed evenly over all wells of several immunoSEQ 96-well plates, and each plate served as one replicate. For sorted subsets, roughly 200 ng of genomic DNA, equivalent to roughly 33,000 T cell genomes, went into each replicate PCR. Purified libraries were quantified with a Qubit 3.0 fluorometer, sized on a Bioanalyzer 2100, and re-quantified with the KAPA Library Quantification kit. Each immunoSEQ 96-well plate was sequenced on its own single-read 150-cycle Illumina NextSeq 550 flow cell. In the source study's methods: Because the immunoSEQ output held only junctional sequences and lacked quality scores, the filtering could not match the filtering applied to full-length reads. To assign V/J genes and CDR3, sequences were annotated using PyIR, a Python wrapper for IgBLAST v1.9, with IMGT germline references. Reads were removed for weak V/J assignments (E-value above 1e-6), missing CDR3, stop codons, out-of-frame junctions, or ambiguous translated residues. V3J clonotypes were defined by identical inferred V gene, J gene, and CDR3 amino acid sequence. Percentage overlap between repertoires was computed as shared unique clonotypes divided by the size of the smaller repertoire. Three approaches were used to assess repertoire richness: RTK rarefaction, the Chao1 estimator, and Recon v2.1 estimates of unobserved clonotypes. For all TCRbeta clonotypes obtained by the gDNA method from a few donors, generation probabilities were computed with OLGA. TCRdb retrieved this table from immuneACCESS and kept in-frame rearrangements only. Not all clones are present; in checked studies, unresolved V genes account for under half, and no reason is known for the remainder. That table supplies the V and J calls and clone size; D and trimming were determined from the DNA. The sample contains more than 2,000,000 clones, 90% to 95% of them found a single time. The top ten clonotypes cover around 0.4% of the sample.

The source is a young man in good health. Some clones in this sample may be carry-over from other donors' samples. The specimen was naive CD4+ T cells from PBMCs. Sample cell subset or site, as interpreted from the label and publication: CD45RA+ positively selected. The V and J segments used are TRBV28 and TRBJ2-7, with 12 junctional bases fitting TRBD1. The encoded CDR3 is CASSTRDRGLYEQYF. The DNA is TGTGCCAGCAGCACCCGGGACAGGGGGCTCTACGAGCAGTACTTC.